This record concerns one T cell receptor (beta chain) sequence. Trimming pared 6 bases from V and 4 bases from J, leaving 14 bases between. CDR1 is SGHRS and CDR2 is YFSETQ in the germline V gene. The CDR3 extends over 14 amino acids. The sample originates from a study of blood T cell repertoires in COVID-19. Clones were read by immunoSEQ multiplex PCR, and TCRdb kept only the in-frame ones, dropping some. The sample yields fewer than 140,000 clones, approximately 80% seen once. The sequencing input was peripheral blood. The receptor's source is a woman in her fifties or sixties with acute or convalescent COVID-19. This sequence joins TRBV5-1 and TRBJ2-1, with D tentatively TRBD1 (5 bases). The CDR3 bases are TGCGCCAGCATGGATAGGGGTGGATACAATGAGCAGTTCTTC. Protein product: CASMDRGGYNEQFF.